This T cell receptor (beta chain) came from a study of long-term antiretroviral therapy in people with HIV. Worth noting for this clone: Its antigen is as yet unknown.

Sequencing used immunoSEQ v3.0 at survey level. Measured with immunoSEQ multiplex PCR; TCRdb has only the in-frame clones, and not every one. Of some 33,000 clones listed, over 75% are singletons. Study-level results: Whereas controls had wider CDR3 length ranges, HIV repertoires had narrower ones. Clonal populations expanded prior to ART predominated within the repertoire at all time points.

The CDR3 runs to 16 residues. Germline values: CDR1 MNHEY, CDR2 SVGAGI. Trimming took off 0 bases at V and 5 bases at J, with 16 bases between the two ends. The chain joins TRBV6-5 to TRBJ1-2, with D tentatively TRBD1 (6 bases). Sequenced here: unsorted PBMCs, sampled 0.6 years after starting antiretroviral therapy. The receptor's source is a man between 18 and 35 years old with HIV. As DNA, the CDR3 is TGTGCCAGCAGTTACTCGATATCTGCGACAGGTTATGGCTACACCTTC. Protein sequence: CASSYSISATGYGYTF.